The present T cell receptor (beta chain) was sequenced within a study of cytomegalovirus exposure and HLA in healthy donors. Notes on the study in general: High sensitivity and specificity were reportedly achieved when the classifier diagnosed cytomegalovirus status. Overall, around 160 TCR beta chains were annotated as cytomegalovirus-associated. The finding came from a later analysis; first-cohort TCR clusters tended to co-occur in the 110 or so validation repertoires.

The CDR3 consists of 14 residues. Trimming took 3 bases from V and 0 from J, leaving 6 bases between them. Germline CDR1 LNHNV, CDR2 YYDKDF (reference sequence). This clone was found once. As yet, its antigen is unknown. Sequencing used immunoSEQ multiplex PCR; TCRdb keeps in-frame clones, though not all of them. Among roughly 84,000 clones listed, approximately 90% were seen once. The receptor's source is a man aged 30 to 45 in good health and CMV-seronegative. The sample comprised PBMCs. The V and J genes are TRBV15 and TRBJ2-1; D is unresolved. Written as DNA, the CDR3 is TGTGCCACCAGCAGTGGCAGCTCCTACAATGAGCAGTTCTTC. This encodes CATSSGSSYNEQFF.